A selection of T cell receptor beta chains follows, all from one sample in a study of post-analysis software for immune sequencing data. TCRdb called the PCR reads again in MiXCR, with one record for every CDR3 protein. The table records about 540,000 distinct CDR3 sequences, roughly 34% of them present only once. Sequences were obtained from blood. Every receptor here comes from a girl aged 2 to 17 with multiple sclerosis. Each CDR3 is given with its conserved first and last residue. A D gene is named only where the DNA matches it firmly. Rows may omit the clone size; those that give it use once, few, many or a size class.

TRBV7-2	TRBJ2-1	NA	NA	CASSFAQEQFF	TGTGCCAGCAGCTTCGCTCAGGAGCAGTTCTTC
TRBV5-5	TRBJ2-3	NA	NA	CASSPNREQYF	TGTGCCAGCAGCCCAAACCGGGAGCAGTATTTT
TRBV6-1	TRBJ2-1	TRBD1	NA	CASSGRTGQFF	TGTGCCAGCAGTGGTAGGACAGGGCAGTTCTTC
TRBV28	TRBJ2-3	TRBD2	NA	CASESPSGGTDTQYF	TGTGCCAGCGAGAGCCCTAGCGGGGGCACAGATACGCAGTATTTT
TRBV4-2	TRBJ2-2	NA	few	CASSRARSGGPDGELFF	TGTGCCAGCAGCCGAGCAAGATCAGGGGGGCCGGACGGGGAGCTGTTTTTT
TRBV5-1	TRBJ2-5	NA	few	CASSGEFVSETQYF	TGCGCCAGCAGCGGGGAGTTCGTTTCGGAGACCCAGTACTTC
TRBV20-1	TRBJ1-1	NA	few	CSARDAGNTEAFF	TGCAGTGCTAGAGATGCGGGGAATACTGAAGCTTTCTTT
TRBV10-1	TRBJ2-5	NA	NA	CASSAGTNVETQYF	TGCGCCAGCAGTGCCGGGACGAATGTGGAGACCCAGTACTTC
TRBV20-1	TRBJ2-5	NA	few	CSARFVQETQYF	TGCAGTGCTAGGTTTGTACAAGAGACCCAGTACTTC
TRBV6-6	TRBJ2-7	TRBD1	few	CASSRDRVYEQYF	TGTGCCAGCAGTCGGGACAGGGTCTACGAGCAGTACTTC
TRBV20-1	TRBJ2-3	TRBD1	NA	CSARFGTGGKDTQYF	TGCAGTGCTAGGTTCGGAACAGGGGGCAAAGATACGCAGTATTTT
TRBV7-8	TRBJ2-1	TRBD2	NA	CASSRLEAGVGNEQFF	TGTGCCAGCAGCCGACTGGAAGCGGGGGTAGGCAATGAGCAGTTCTTC
TRBV5-1	TRBJ1-6	TRBD1	NA	CASSPRTGSNSPLHF	TGCGCCAGCAGCCCCAGGACAGGGTCTAATTCACCCCTCCACTTT
TRBV12-3/TRBV12-4	TRBJ1-6	NA	NA	CASSLAAKGPPGQRGNSPLHF	TGTGCCAGCAGTTTAGCAGCTAAGGGCCCGCCCGGCCAAAGGGGAAATTCACCCCTCCACTTT
TRBV5-1	TRBJ2-3	TRBD1	NA	CASSQGQGDTDTQYF	TGCGCCAGCAGCCAAGGACAGGGGGACACAGATACGCAGTATTTT
TRBV9	TRBJ2-7	TRBD2	few	CASSASGGAIWDEQYF	TGTGCCAGCAGCGCCAGCGGGGGGGCGATTTGGGACGAGCAGTACTTC
TRBV6-5	TRBJ1-1	NA	few	CASSTRSSNTEAFF	TGTGCCAGCAGTACTCGTAGCTCGAACACTGAAGCTTTCTTT
TRBV6-6	TRBJ1-6	TRBD1	few	CASSYRGGNSPLHF	TGTGCCAGCAGCTACAGGGGTGGGAATTCACCCCTCCACTTT
TRBV7-8	TRBJ1-4	NA	few	CASSFTRTAADEKLFF	TGTGCCAGCAGCTTCACACGGACAGCCGCGGATGAAAAACTGTTTTTT
TRBV7-6	TRBJ1-1	NA	NA	CASSSHPGGARTEAFF	TGTGCCAGCAGCTCCCACCCGGGGGGCGCGAGAACTGAAGCTTTCTTT
TRBV6-5	TRBJ2-5	NA	few	CASSYLRTADQETQYF	TGTGCCAGCAGTTACCTCAGGACAGCAGACCAAGAGACCCAGTACTTC
TRBV7-2	TRBJ2-1	NA	NA	CASSLFGSSYNEQFF	TGTGCCAGCAGCCTCTTCGGGAGCTCCTACAATGAGCAGTTCTTC
TRBV20-1	TRBJ2-5	TRBD2	NA	CSAQPGLAGQETQYF	TGCAGTGCCCAACCGGGACTAGCGGGGCAAGAGACCCAGTACTTC
TRBV10-3	TRBJ2-1	TRBD1	NA	CAISDLLQGNEQFF	TGTGCCATCAGTGACCTTCTACAGGGGAATGAGCAGTTCTTC
TRBV11-2	TRBJ2-3	NA	few	CASSLDYGDTQYF	TGTGCCAGCAGCTTAGACTACGGAGATACGCAGTATTTT
TRBV6-1	TRBJ2-7	NA	NA	CASSGGGSPSYEQYF	TGTGCCAGCAGTGGGGGGGGCTCCCCTTCCTACGAGCAGTACTTC
TRBV6-6	TRBJ1-3	NA	NA	CASSYGIRTDGNTIYF	TGTGCCAGCAGTTATGGGATTCGGACCGATGGAAACACCATATATTTT
TRBV6-1	TRBJ1-2	NA	few	CASSPSRESGYTF	TGTGCCAGCAGTCCCTCTCGGGAGAGCGGCTACACCTTC
TRBV5-1	TRBJ2-3	NA	NA	CASSRNGDRPDTQYF	TGCGCCAGCAGCCGAAATGGAGACAGACCAGATACGCAGTATTTT
TRBV2	TRBJ2-1	TRBD2	NA	CASMFSGGGNEQFF	TGTGCCAGCATGTTTAGCGGGGGAGGCAATGAGCAGTTCTTC
TRBV5-6	TRBJ2-5	NA	NA	CASRGGPRGLETQYF	TGTGCCAGCAGGGGGGGCCCGAGGGGTTTGGAGACCCAGTACTTC
TRBV11-2	TRBJ2-1	NA	NA	CASSLDRSGQSEQFF	TGTGCCAGCAGCTTAGATCGGAGTGGGCAGTCCGAGCAGTTCTTC
TRBV10-2	TRBJ2-3	TRBD2	NA	CASTGLASADTQYF	TGCGCCAGCACGGGACTAGCTTCGGCAGATACGCAGTATTTT
TRBV7-8	TRBJ2-5	NA	few	CASSSDREAQETQYF	TGTGCCAGCAGCTCAGACAGGGAGGCCCAAGAGACCCAGTACTTC
TRBV2	TRBJ2-3	TRBD2	NA	CASSRQLAGLTTDTQYF	TGTGCCAGCAGCCGCCAACTAGCGGGACTGACCACAGATACGCAGTATTTT
TRBV3-1	TRBJ2-3	NA	many	CASSHRTDTQYF	TGTGCCAGCAGCCACCGCACAGATACGCAGTATTTT
TRBV20-1	TRBJ2-1	NA	NA	CSAKGHSSSYNEQFF	TGCAGTGCTAAGGGGCACAGCTCATCCTACAATGAGCAGTTCTTC
TRBV4-1	TRBJ1-2	TRBD1	NA	CASTPISPGQEPTGYGYTF	TGCGCCAGCACCCCTATATCACCGGGACAGGAACCCACCGGCTATGGCTACACCTTC
TRBV5-6	TRBJ2-5	TRBD1	NA	CASRVRQGGRETQYF	TGTGCCAGCAGAGTGCGACAGGGGGGGAGAGAGACCCAGTACTTC
TRBV29-1	TRBJ2-4	TRBD1	NA	CSVRQGARGKNIQYF	TGCAGCGTCCGACAGGGGGCTAGGGGCAAAAACATTCAGTACTTC
TRBV15	TRBJ2-5	NA	NA	CATSRPRGEQYF	TGTGCCACCAGCAGGCCTCGCGGTGAGCAGTACTTC
TRBV3-1	TRBJ1-1	NA	NA	CASSQIRTFSNRQAFF	TGTGCCAGCAGCCAAATCCGAACTTTTTCAAATAGACAGGCTTTCTTT
TRBV11-2	TRBJ2-5	TRBD1	few	CASSDPGTGEETQYF	TGTGCCAGCAGCGACCCCGGGACAGGGGAGGAGACCCAGTACTTC
TRBV20-1	TRBJ2-3	TRBD1	NA	CSARGQGRDTQYF	TGCAGTGCTAGAGGACAGGGGAGGGATACGCAGTATTTT
TRBV28	TRBJ1-1	NA	NA	CASSFLRETMNTEAFF	TGTGCCAGCAGTTTCCTCCGGGAGACGATGAACACTGAAGCTTTCTTT
TRBV25-1	TRBJ2-1	NA	few	CASRLTGTVSYNEQFF	TGTGCCAGCAGACTTACCGGGACGGTCTCCTACAATGAGCAGTTCTTC
TRBV2	TRBJ1-5	NA	NA	CASSEAPRQPQHF	TGTGCCAGCAGTGAAGCGCCTCGTCAGCCCCAGCATTTT
TRBV10-3	TRBJ1-2	TRBD1	few	CAISESDRGYGYTF	TGTGCCATCAGTGAGTCGGACAGGGGCTATGGCTACACCTTC
TRBV6-5	TRBJ2-3	NA	few	CASAKGGPGDTQYF	TGTGCCAGCGCCAAAGGGGGTCCGGGAGATACGCAGTATTTT
TRBV28	TRBJ2-7	TRBD2	NA	CASRPTGRVGEQYF	TGTGCCAGCAGACCCACCGGGAGGGTCGGCGAGCAGTACTTC
TRBV6-5	TRBJ1-6	TRBD1	few	CASSIIHRGRRSPLHF	TGTGCCAGCAGTATAATACACAGGGGACGAAGATCACCCCTCCACTTT
TRBV7-2	TRBJ1-5	NA	NA	CASSFRAGQPQHF	TGTGCCAGCAGCTTCAGGGCTGGACAGCCCCAGCATTTT
TRBV29-1	TRBJ1-1	NA	few	CSVEGPRVNTEAFF	TGCAGCGTTGAAGGGCCCAGGGTGAACACTGAAGCTTTCTTT
TRBV24-1	TRBJ1-5	NA	NA	CATGHSSSNQPQHF	TGTGCCACCGGGCATAGCTCCAGCAATCAGCCCCAGCATTTT
TRBV29-1	TRBJ2-3	TRBD2	NA	CSGTWAGGSDTQYF	TGCAGCGGCACTTGGGCGGGGGGGTCAGATACGCAGTATTTT
TRBV5-1	TRBJ1-2	NA	once	CASSPTTRVANYGYTF	TGCGCCAGCAGCCCAACCACGAGGGTAGCTAACTATGGCTACACCTTC
TRBV5-1	TRBJ1-1	NA	NA	CASSFAGPENTEAFF	TGCGCCAGCAGCTTCGCGGGACCGGAGAACACTGAAGCTTTCTTT
TRBV7-2	TRBJ2-3	NA	few	CASSLIGGGSNWDTQYF	TGTGCCAGCAGCTTAATAGGTGGGGGCTCGAATTGGGATACGCAGTATTTT
TRBV20-1	TRBJ1-4	NA	few	CSARVSGSGKLFF	TGCAGTGCTAGAGTGAGTGGCTCTGGAAAACTGTTTTTT
TRBV5-1	TRBJ2-1	NA	NA	CASSSGTDDNEQFF	TGCGCCAGCAGCTCCGGGACTGACGACAATGAGCAGTTCTTC